This entry lists 27 T cell receptor beta chains sequenced from one sample in a study of T cell repertoires in cytomegalovirus infection (dated by TCRdb to 2018 to 2020). The listed sequencing device is Illumina HiSeq 1500. TCRdb reprocessing: public reads trimmed at Q25 with fastp, clones called with MiXCR, in-frame beta chains kept. Here each entry gathers all rows of one CDR3 protein and keeps the most common genes and DNA. For this sample the table gives more than 65,000 distinct CDR3 sequences, of which about half were detected only once. The top ten hold more than 80% of the sample. The antigens these receptors bind are not known. The intended sense of this specimen's treatment or condition label: in vitro stimulation with specific CMV peptide epitopes to enrich CMV-specific T cells. Material: CD8+ T cells from cultured PBMCs, obtained from culture after CMV antigen stimulation. The receptor set was obtained from a human donor in good health (CMV status not recorded). Some clones in this sample may be carry-over from other donors' samples.

V usage is TRBV10-3 and J usage is TRBJ2-7, with D perhaps TRBD1 (5 bases). The germline V and J ends were trimmed by 3 bases and 2 bases, with 11 bases remaining between them. Germline V gene lookup returns CDR1 ENHRY and CDR2 SYGVKD. CDR3 length: 14 residues. CDR3 DNA sequence: TGTGCCATCAGTGAAGGCGCAGGGCCCTACGAGCAGTACTTC. Protein product: CAISEGAGPYEQYF.

The rearrangement uses TRBV20-1 and TRBJ1-1; 7 nucleotides match TRBD1. The CDR3 is made up of 14 amino acids. The germline V gene encodes CDR1 DFQATT and CDR2 SNEGSKA (reference sequence). V shed 6 bases and J 5 bases; nucleotides not matched to a gene: 12. CDR3 sequence reads: CSAYPAGRGTEAFF. CDR3 bases: TGCAGTGCGTATCCTGCGGGCAGGGGGACTGAAGCTTTCTTT.

The chain links TRBV7-2 to TRBJ1-2, with D possibly TRBD1 on 6 matching bases. Germline V gene lookup returns CDR1 SGHTA and CDR2 FQGNSA. This CDR3 has 13 amino acids. V lost 2 bases to trimming and J lost 6 bases, with 10 bases between them. DNA for the CDR3: TGTGCCAGCAGCTTAAACAGGGAGGATGGCTACACCTTC. The encoded protein is CASSLNREDGYTF.

V and J are TRBV6-1 and TRBJ2-7, with 7 positions matching TRBD1. With V trimmed by 5 bases and J by 4 bases, 8 bases remained unmatched. Germline CDR1 reads MNHNS; CDR2 reads SASEGT. The CDR3 loop spans 14 amino acids. The CDR3 region has the DNA TGTGCCAGCAGTCGACAGGGTCGAAATTACGAGCAGTACTTC. Its protein is CASSRQGRNYEQYF.

V gene TRBV19 combines with J gene TRBJ2-1; D remains unclear. The germline V and J ends were trimmed by 4 bases and 6 bases, with 10 bases remaining between them. There are 13 residues in the CDR3. Germline-derived CDR1 and CDR2 are LNHDA and SQIVND (reference sequence). CDR3 sequence (DNA): TGTGCCAGTAGTACTATCCGGGCCAATGAGCAGTTCTTC. This sequence encodes CASSTIRANEQFF.

This clonotype was recorded a few times. The chain uses TRBV7-6 and TRBJ2-1, with 11 bases fitting TRBD2. Germline CDR1 and CDR2: SGHVS and FNYEAQ. V shed 5 bases, J shed 4 bases, and the junction held 4 bases outside the gene matches. The CDR3 spans 15 residues. The CDR3 DNA is TGTGCCAGCAGCCCGAGACTAGCGGGGTACAATGAGCAGTTCTTC. This codes for CASSPRLAGYNEQFF.

V usage is TRBV27 and J usage is TRBJ2-3, with D perhaps TRBD1 (7 bases). Trimming left V 7 bases short and J 10 bases short, with 21 bases between. This CDR3 contains 14 residues. In germline, CDR1 is MNHEY, CDR2 SMNVEV (reference sequence). CDR3 DNA sequence: TGTGCCAGCATCCCAGGGGGGACCGATTCCGCGCAGTATTTT. It encodes CASIPGGTDSAQYF.

The rearrangement joins TRBV7-6 to TRBJ1-5; D might be TRBD1 (5 bases). Trimming pared 7 bases from V and 3 bases from J, leaving 16 bases between. The CDR3 totals 15 residues. Looked up from germline, CDR1 is SGHVS and CDR2 is FNYEAQ. CDR3: CASTKSKGPNQPQHF. The CDR3 DNA follows: TGTGCCAGCACCAAGAGTAAGGGACCCAATCAGCCCCAGCATTTT.

The sample holds a few counts of this clonotype. The rearrangement joins TRBV7-9 to TRBJ2-1, with D possibly TRBD1 on 5 matching bases. The CDR3 length is 11 residues. V lost 8 bases and J lost 8, with 10 bases in between. Germline V CDR1 and CDR2: SEHNR, FQNEAQ (reference sequence). CDR3 nucleotides: TGTGCCAGCCTCAGGGCCCATGAGCAGTTCTTC. Its protein product is CASLRAHEQFF.

This clonotype was found a few times. This chain links TRBV6-5 with TRBJ1-1; D gene unclear. The CDR3 consists of 13 residues. The V gene lost 0 bases and the J gene lost 10 bases, with 12 bases spanning the gap. Germline-derived CDR1 and CDR2 are MNHEY and SVGAGI. CDR3 DNA: TGTGCCAGCAGTTACTCAGGCCAGCCAAGAGCTTTCTTT. Its translation is CASSYSGQPRAFF.

The chain couples TRBV7-9 to TRBJ1-4; D gene ambiguous. V was trimmed by 4 bases and J by 6 bases, leaving 18 bases between them. This CDR3 is 16 amino acids long. CDR1 and CDR2 (germline): SEHNR, FQNEAQ (reference sequence). The CDR3: CASSYTSDPGDEKLFF. The CDR3 DNA reads as TGTGCCAGCAGCTACACTTCGGACCCTGGGGATGAAAAACTGTTTTTT.

On this clonotype itself: The DNA is omitted, as the CDR3 cannot be located on it reliably, and the CDR3 follows TCRdb's listing. The chain combines TRBV7-5 with TRBJ2-1; the DNA was not used to check the table's D call, TRBD2. TRBV7-5 is tagged as a pseudogene. The CDR3 comprises 22 residues, both ends counted. CDR3 sequence: CISVPEKAPRKRGGSSYNEQFF.

V gene TRBV20-1 combines with J gene TRBJ2-1; D is undetermined. The CDR3 covers 18 residues. Trimming stripped 0 bases from V and 1 base from J, with 19 bases between. From germline, CDR1 is DFQATT and CDR2 SNEGSKA (reference sequence). CDR3 amino acids: CSARDQAPGTPSYNEQFF. CDR3 nucleotides: TGCAGTGCTAGAGATCAGGCGCCAGGTACTCCTTCCTACAATGAGCAGTTCTTC.

This clonotype was detected a few times. The chain uses TRBV24-1 and TRBJ2-3; 9 bases are shared with TRBD1. Unmatched junction bases numbered 8, after V lost 7 bases and J lost 4 bases. CDR3 length: 15 residues. In germline, CDR1 is KGHDR, CDR2 SFDVKD. CDR3 nucleotides: TGTGCCACCAGAGAGGGGACAGGGAGCGCAGATACGCAGTATTTT. Translation gives CATREGTGSADTQYF.

A few counts support this clonotype. CDR3 nucleotide sequence: TGTGCCAGCAGCTTCCTCGCAGGGGATGGCTACACCTTC. Translation: CASSFLAGDGYTF. The chain links TRBV11-2 to TRBJ1-2, with D possibly matching TRBD1 (6 bases). This CDR3 comprises 13 residues. V lost 3 bases and J lost 6, with 11 bases in between. Germline values: CDR1 SGHAT, CDR2 FQNNGV.

Regarding this clonotype: Germline and junction disagree at one end, which may indicate a read error. The genes are TRBV7-7 and TRBJ2-7, with 8 positions matching TRBD1. CDR3 length: 13 amino acids. Germline CDR1 is SSHAT and CDR2 is FNYEAQ (reference sequence). CDR3 nucleotide sequence: TGTGCTAGCAGCGTGGGACAGGTCTACGAGCAGTACTTC. It yields the protein CASSVGQVYEQYF.

The chain couples TRBV28 to TRBJ2-3, with 10 bases that match TRBD2. Trimming cost V 3 bases and J 0 bases; bases outside gene matches: 9. CDR1 and CDR2 (germline): MDHEN, SYDVKM. CDR3 length: 18 residues. This CDR3 reads CASSFTVRTSGSTDTQYF. CDR3 sequence (DNA): TGTGCCAGCAGTTTTACAGTCAGGACTAGCGGAAGCACAGATACGCAGTATTTT.

The V call is TRBV5-4, the J call TRBJ2-5; the match to TRBD2 covers 8 bases. With 4 bases clipped from V and 2 bases from J, the junction kept 10 bases outside the gene matches. The CDR3 sequence is 16 residues long. CDR1 SGHNT and CDR2 YYREEE come from the germline V gene (reference sequence). CDR3 DNA sequence: TGTGCCAGCAGCGGCCCGAGCGGGGGACCACAAGAGACCCAGTACTTC. This codes for CASSGPSGGPQETQYF.

This clonotype was seen a handful of times. The genes are TRBV7-2 and TRBJ1-2, with D possibly being TRBD1 (6 bases). Per germline, CDR1 SGHTA and CDR2 FQGNSA. The V end was cut by 6 bases, the J end by 5 bases, with 16 bases between. The CDR3 has 14 residues. The CDR3 reads CASSPSQGRYGYTF. The CDR3 DNA follows: TGTGCCAGCAGTCCATCCCAGGGGAGGTATGGCTACACCTTC.

The chain employs TRBV5-1 and TRBJ2-3; 9 bases agree with TRBD2. The CDR3 covers 21 residues. Trimming cost V 4 bases and J 5 bases; bases outside gene matches: 26. Germline lookup yields CDR1 SGHRS and CDR2 YFSETQ. The CDR3 DNA reads as TGCGCCAGCAGCCCCAGACGAAGGGAGCGGGGGGCTAGAGGAACCCAAGATACGCAGTATTTT. It encodes CASSPRRRERGARGTQDTQYF.

CDR3 sequence reads: CASSTSGNGAYEQYF. The DNA of the CDR3 is TGTGCCAGCAGTACCTCCGGGAACGGAGCCTACGAGCAGTACTTC. The V gene is TRBV28, the J gene TRBJ2-7; the D gene is possibly TRBD2 (5 bases). The CDR3 contains 15 residues. CDR1 and CDR2 (germline): MDHEN, SYDVKM. Trimming took off 5 bases at V and 2 bases at J, with 16 bases between the two ends.

The gene calls are TRBV19 and TRBJ1-1; D gene uncertain. Germline V CDR1 and CDR2: LNHDA, SQIVND (reference sequence). The CDR3 length is 13 residues. V lost 5 bases and J 6 bases, leaving 13 bases between the germline ends. DNA for the CDR3: TGTGCCAGTAGTGACCGGGCTGACTCTGAAGCTTTCTTT. Translation: CASSDRADSEAFF.

The J gene is TRBJ1-6, the V gene TRBV25-1; TRBD1 might be the D (5 bases). Germline CDR1 MGHDK, CDR2 SYGVNS. Deletions cut 2 bases from V and 3 bases from J, with 17 bases between. The CDR3 loop spans 18 amino acids. The CDR3 region has the DNA TGTGCCAGCAGTGAAAGATCGGCCCGAGGGGACTATAATTCACCCCTCCACTTT. Amino acids: CASSERSARGDYNSPLHF.

The chain links TRBV20-1 to TRBJ1-2; 8 positions match TRBD1. The V gene's germline CDR1 is DFQATT and CDR2 SNEGSKA (reference sequence). After removal of 3 bases from V and 0 bases from J, the junction contained 0 bases not matched to a gene. This CDR3 has 13 residues. As DNA, the CDR3 is TGCAGTGCTAGGGACAGGGCTAACTATGGCTACACCTTC. Translation gives CSARDRANYGYTF.

V gene TRBV11-2 combines with J gene TRBJ2-6; no clear D. The CDR3 sequence is 16 residues long. The germline V and J ends were trimmed by 5 bases and 0 bases, with 11 bases remaining between them. CDR1 and CDR2 (germline): SGHAT, FQNNGV. In DNA form, the CDR3 reads TGTGCCAGCAGCCACATCAGAGTCTCTGGGGCCAACGTCCTGACTTTC. Translation: CASSHIRVSGANVLTF. The full variable domain, its missing parts supplied by reference TRBV11-2 and TRBJ2-6, is EAGVAQSPRYKIIEKRQSVAFWCNPISGHATLYWYQQILGQGPKLLIQFQNNGVVDDSQLPKDRFSAERLKGVDSTLKIQPAKLEDSAVYLCASSHIRVSGANVLTFGAGSRLTVL.

This clonotype was seen just once. The chain is built from TRBV11-2 and TRBJ2-5; the D is unclear. CDR1 is SGHAT and CDR2 is FQNNGV in the germline V gene. Deletions cut 5 bases from V and 13 bases from J, with 17 bases between. CDR3 length: 12 residues. CDR3 DNA: TGTGCCAGCAGCCTCACCCTTACGGGCCCGTACTTC. The encoded protein is CASSLTLTGPYF.

The V and J genes are TRBV2 and TRBJ2-5; D gene ambiguous. The CDR3 has 13 residues. Trimming stripped 1 base from V and 5 bases from J, with 8 bases between. The germline V gene has CDR1 SNHLY and CDR2 FYNNEI. CDR3 loop: CASSEVRKETQYF. The CDR3 coding sequence is TGTGCCAGCAGTGAAGTGAGAAAGGAGACCCAGTACTTC.